A single T cell receptor (beta chain) is shown here with its context. This sample was taken from a study of blood T cell repertoires in COVID-19. Overall study context: Whether acute or convalescent, the COVID-19 samples came from the United States, Italy and Spain.

V was shortened by 6 bases and J by 2 bases, with 17 bases between the two germline ends. The CDR3 is 15 amino acids. Germline CDR1 is MDHEN and CDR2 is SYDVKM. Original handling: For nucleated cells, counts were estimated from reference gene primer amplification. Data came from immunoSEQ multiplex PCR; TCRdb stores just in-frame clones and leaves some out. V and J calls and clone size are those listed in that table; D and trimming were worked out from the DNA. This table has about 100,000 clones, approximately 92% appearing once. The source is a middle-aged man with active COVID-19. This sequence joins TRBV28 and TRBJ2-7, with D possibly being TRBD1 (6 bases). Sequencing was carried out using peripheral blood. CDR3 coding DNA: TGTGCCAGCAGCATCCAGGGGTCGGGGACCTACGAGCAGTACTTC. It is translated as CASSIQGSGTYEQYF.